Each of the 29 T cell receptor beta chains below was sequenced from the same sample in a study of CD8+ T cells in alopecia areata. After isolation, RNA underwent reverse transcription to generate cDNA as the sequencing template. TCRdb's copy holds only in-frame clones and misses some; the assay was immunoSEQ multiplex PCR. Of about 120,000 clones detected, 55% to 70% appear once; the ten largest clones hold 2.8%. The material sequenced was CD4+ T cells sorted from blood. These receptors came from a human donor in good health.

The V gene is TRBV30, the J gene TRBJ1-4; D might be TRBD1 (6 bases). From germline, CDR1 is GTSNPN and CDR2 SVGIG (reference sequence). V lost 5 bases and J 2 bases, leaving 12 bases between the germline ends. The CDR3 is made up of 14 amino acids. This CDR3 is CAWARQVTNEKLFF. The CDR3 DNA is TGTGCCTGGGCCCGACAGGTTACTAATGAAAAACTGTTTTTT. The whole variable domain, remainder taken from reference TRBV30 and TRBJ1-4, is SQTIHQWPATLVQPVGSPLSLECTVEGTSNPNLYWYRQAAGRGLQLLFYSVGIGQISSEVPQNLSASRPQDRQFILSSKKLLLSDSGFYLCAWARQVTNEKLFFGSGTQLSVL.

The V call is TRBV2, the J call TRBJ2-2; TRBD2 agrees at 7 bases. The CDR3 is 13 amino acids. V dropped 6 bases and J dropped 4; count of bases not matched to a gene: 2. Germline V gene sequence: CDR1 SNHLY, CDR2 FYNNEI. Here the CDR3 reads CASRAGSTGELFF. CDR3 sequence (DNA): TGTGCCAGCAGAGCGGGGAGCACCGGGGAGCTGTTTTTT.

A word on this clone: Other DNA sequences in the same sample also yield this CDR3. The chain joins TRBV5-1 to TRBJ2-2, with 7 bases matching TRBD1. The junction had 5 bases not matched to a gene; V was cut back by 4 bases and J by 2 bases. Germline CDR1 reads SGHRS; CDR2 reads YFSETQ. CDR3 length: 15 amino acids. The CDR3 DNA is TGCGCCAGCAGCCCCGGGACAGCTAACACCGGGGAGCTGTTTTTT. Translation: CASSPGTANTGELFF.

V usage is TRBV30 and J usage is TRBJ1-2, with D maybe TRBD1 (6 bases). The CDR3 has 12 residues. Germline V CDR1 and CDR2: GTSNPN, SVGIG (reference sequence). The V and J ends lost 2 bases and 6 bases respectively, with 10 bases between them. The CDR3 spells CAWSSGGHGYTF. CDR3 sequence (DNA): TGTGCCTGGAGTTCGGGGGGCCATGGCTACACCTTC. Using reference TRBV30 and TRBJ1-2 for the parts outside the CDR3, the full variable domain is SQTIHQWPATLVQPVGSPLSLECTVEGTSNPNLYWYRQAAGRGLQLLFYSVGIGQISSEVPQNLSASRPQDRQFILSSKKLLLSDSGFYLCAWSSGGHGYTFGSGTRLTVV.

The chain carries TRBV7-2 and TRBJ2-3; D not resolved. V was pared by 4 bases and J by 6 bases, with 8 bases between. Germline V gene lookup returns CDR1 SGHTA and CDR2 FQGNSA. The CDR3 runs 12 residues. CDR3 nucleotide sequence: TGTGCCAGCAGCTATGGGCCCGATACGCAGTATTTT. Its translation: CASSYGPDTQYF. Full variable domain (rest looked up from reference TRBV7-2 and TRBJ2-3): GAGVSQSPSNKVTEKGKDVELRCDPISGHTALYWYRQSLGQGLEFLIYFQGNSAPDKSGLPSDRFSAERTGGSVSTLTIQRTQQEDSAVYLCASSYGPDTQYFGPGTRLTVL.

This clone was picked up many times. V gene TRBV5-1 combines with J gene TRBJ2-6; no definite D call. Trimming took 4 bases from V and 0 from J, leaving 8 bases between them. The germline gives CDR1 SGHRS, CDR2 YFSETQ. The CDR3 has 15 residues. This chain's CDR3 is CASSTAASGANVLTF. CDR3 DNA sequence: TGCGCCAGCAGCACTGCGGCCTCTGGGGCCAACGTCCTGACTTTC.

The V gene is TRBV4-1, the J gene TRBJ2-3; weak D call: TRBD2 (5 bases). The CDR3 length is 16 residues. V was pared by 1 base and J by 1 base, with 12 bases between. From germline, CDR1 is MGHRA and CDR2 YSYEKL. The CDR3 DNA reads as TGCGCCAGCAGCCAAGGTAGTGCCGGGGGCACAGATACGCAGTATTTT. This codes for CASSQGSAGGTDTQYF.

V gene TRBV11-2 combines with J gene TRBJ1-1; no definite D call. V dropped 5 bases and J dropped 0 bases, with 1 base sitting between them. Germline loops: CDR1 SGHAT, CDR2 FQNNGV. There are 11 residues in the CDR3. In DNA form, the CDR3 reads TGTGCCAGCAGCGTGAACACTGAAGCTTTCTTT. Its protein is CASSVNTEAFF.

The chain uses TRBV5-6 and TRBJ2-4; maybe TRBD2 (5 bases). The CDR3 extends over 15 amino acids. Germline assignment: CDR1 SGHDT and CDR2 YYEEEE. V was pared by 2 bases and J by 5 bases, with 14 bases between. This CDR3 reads CASSFRILRENIQYF. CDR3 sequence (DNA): TGTGCCAGCAGCTTCAGGATCTTGCGGGAAAACATTCAGTACTTC. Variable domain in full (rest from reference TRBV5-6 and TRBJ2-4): DAGVTQSPTHLIKTRGQQVTLRCSPKSGHDTVSWYQQALGQGPQFIFQYYEEEERQRGNFPDRFSGHQFPNYSSELNVNALLLGDSALYLCASSFRILRENIQYFGAGTRLSVL.

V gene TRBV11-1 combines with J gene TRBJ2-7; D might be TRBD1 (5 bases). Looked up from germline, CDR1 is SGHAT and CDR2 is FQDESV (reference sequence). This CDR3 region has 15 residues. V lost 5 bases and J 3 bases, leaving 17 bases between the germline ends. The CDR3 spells CASSPPRVGIYEQYF. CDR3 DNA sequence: TGTGCCAGCAGCCCCCCCAGGGTGGGTATCTACGAGCAGTACTTC.

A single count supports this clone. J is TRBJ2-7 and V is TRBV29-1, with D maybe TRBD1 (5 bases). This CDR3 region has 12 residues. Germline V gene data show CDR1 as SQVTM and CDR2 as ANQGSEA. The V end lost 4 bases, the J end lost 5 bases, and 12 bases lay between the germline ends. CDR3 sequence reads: CSVGGRVDEQYF. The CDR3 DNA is TGCAGCGTTGGTGGCAGGGTGGACGAGCAGTACTTC.

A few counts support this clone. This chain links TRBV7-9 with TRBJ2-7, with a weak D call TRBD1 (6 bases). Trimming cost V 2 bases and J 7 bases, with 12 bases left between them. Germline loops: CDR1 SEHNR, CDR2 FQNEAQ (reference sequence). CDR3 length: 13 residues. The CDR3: CASSLTGSEEQYF. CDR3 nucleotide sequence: TGTGCCAGCAGCTTAACAGGGTCGGAAGAGCAGTACTTC.

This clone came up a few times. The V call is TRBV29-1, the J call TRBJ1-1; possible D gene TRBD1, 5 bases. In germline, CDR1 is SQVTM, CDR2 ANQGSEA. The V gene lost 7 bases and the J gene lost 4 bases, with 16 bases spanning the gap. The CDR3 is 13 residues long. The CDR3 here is CSALDWDGTEAFF. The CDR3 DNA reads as TGCAGCGCCCTTGACTGGGACGGCACTGAAGCTTTCTTT.

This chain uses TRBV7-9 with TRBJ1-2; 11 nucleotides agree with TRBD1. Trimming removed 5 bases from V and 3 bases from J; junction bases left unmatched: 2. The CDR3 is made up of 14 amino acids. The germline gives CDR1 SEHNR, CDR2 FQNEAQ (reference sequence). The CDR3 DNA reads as TGTGCCAGCAGCACGGGACAGGGGGACTATGGCTACACCTTC. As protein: CASSTGQGDYGYTF.

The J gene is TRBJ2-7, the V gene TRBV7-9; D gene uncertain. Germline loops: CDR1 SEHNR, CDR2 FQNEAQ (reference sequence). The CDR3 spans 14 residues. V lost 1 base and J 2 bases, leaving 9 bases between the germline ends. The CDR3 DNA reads TGTGCCAGCAGCTTAGGGCCGGAGCCCTACGAGCAGTACTTC. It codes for CASSLGPEPYEQYF.

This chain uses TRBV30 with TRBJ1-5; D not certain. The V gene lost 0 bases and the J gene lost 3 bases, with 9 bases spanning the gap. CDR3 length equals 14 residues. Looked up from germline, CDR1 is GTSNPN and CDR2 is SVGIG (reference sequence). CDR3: CAWSVGAINQPQHF. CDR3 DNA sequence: TGTGCCTGGAGTGTTGGTGCGATCAATCAGCCCCAGCATTTT.

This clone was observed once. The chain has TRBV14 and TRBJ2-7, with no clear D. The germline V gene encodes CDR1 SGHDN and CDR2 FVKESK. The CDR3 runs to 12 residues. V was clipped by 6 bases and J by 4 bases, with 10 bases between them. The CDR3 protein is CASSPDGYEQYF. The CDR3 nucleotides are TGTGCCAGCAGTCCGGATGGGTACGAGCAGTACTTC.

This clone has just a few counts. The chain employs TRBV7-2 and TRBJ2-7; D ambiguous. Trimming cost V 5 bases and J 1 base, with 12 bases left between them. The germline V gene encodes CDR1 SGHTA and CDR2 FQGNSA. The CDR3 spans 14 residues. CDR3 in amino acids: CASSSTAPSYEQYF. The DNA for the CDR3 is TGTGCCAGCAGCAGCACAGCCCCTTCCTACGAGCAGTACTTC.

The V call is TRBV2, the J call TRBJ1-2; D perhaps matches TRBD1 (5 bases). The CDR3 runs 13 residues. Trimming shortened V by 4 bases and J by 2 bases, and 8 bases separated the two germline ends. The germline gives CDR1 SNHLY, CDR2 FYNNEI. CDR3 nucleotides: TGTGCCAGCAGTGGGCAGGGAAACTATGGCTACACCTTC. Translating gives CASSGQGNYGYTF.

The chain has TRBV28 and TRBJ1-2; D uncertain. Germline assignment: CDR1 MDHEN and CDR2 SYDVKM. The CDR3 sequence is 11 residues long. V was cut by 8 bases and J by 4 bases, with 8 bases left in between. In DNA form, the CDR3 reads TGTGCCAGCGGCTACGGCTATGGCTACACCTTC. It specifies CASGYGYGYTF.

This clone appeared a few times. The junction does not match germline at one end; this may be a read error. This CDR3 is CAWSYQENQYF. In DNA form, the CDR3 reads TGTGCCTGGAGTTATCAAGAGAACCAGTACTTC. J is TRBJ2-5 and V is TRBV30; D uncertain. Germline CDR1 is GTSNPN and CDR2 is SVGIG (reference sequence). The length of the CDR3 is 11 residues. The whole variable domain, filled in from reference TRBV30 and TRBJ2-5, reads SQTIHQWPATLVQPVGSPLSLECTVEGTSNPNLYWYRQAAGRGLQLLFYSVGIGQISSEVPQNLSASRPQDRQFILSSKKLLLSDSGFYLCAWSYQENQYFGPGTRLLVL.

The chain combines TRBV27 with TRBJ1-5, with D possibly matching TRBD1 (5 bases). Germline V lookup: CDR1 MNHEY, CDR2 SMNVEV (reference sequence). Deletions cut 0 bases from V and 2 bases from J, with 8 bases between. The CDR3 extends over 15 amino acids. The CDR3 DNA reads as TGTGCCAGCAGTTTATCTACGGGACGCAATCAGCCCCAGCATTTT. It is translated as CASSLSTGRNQPQHF.

CDR3 loop: CASSLGTLAGRRQETQYF. The DNA of the CDR3 is TGTGCCAGCAGCTTAGGTACTCTAGCGGGGCGACGCCAAGAGACCCAGTACTTC. V usage is TRBV11-1 and J usage is TRBJ2-5; 9 bases line up with TRBD2. Germline V CDR1 and CDR2: SGHAT, FQDESV (reference sequence). The CDR3 length is 18 residues. Trimming cost V 1 base and J 1 base; bases outside gene matches: 10.

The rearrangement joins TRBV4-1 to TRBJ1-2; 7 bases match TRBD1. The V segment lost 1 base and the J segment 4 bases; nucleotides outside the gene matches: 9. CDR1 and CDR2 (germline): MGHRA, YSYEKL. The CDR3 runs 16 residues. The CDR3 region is CASSQATGWVSYGYTF. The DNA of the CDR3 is TGCGCCAGCAGCCAAGCGACAGGGTGGGTTTCCTATGGCTACACCTTC.

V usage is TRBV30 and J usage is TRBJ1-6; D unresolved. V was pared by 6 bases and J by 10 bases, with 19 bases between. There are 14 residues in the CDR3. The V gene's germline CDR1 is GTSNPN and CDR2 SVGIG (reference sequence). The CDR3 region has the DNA TGTGCCTGTTTTAGACCCTCCGAGAGATCACCCCTCCACTTT. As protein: CACFRPSERSPLHF.

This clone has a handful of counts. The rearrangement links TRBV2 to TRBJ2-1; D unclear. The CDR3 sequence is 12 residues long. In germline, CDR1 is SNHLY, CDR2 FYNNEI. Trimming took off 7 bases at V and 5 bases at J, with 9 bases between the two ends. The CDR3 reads CASKPPHNEQFF. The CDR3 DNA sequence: TGTGCCAGCAAACCCCCCCACAATGAGCAGTTCTTC.

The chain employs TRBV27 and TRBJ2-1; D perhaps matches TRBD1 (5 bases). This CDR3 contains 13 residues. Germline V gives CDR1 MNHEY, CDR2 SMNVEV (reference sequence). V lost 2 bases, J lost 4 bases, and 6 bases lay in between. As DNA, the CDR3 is TGTGCCAGCAGTTTAGACAGTTACAATGAGCAGTTCTTC. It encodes CASSLDSYNEQFF.

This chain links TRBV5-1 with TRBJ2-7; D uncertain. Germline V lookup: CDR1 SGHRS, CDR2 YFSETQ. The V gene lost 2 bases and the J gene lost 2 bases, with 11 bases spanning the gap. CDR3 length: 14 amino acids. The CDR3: CASSLGQAAYEQYF. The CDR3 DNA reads TGCGCCAGCAGCTTAGGGCAGGCCGCCTACGAGCAGTACTTC. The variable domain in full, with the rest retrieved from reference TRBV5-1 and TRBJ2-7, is KAGVTQTPRYLIKTRGQQVTLSCSPISGHRSVSWYQQTPGQGLQFLFEYFSETQRNKGNFPGRFSGRQFSNSRSEMNVSTLELGDSALYLCASSLGQAAYEQYFGPGTRLTVT.

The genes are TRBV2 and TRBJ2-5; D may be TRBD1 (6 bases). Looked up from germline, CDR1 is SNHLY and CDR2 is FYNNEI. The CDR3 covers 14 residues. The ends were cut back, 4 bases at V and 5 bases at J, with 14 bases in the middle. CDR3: CASSATGNVETQYF. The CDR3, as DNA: TGTGCCAGCAGTGCAACAGGGAATGTGGAGACCCAGTACTTC.